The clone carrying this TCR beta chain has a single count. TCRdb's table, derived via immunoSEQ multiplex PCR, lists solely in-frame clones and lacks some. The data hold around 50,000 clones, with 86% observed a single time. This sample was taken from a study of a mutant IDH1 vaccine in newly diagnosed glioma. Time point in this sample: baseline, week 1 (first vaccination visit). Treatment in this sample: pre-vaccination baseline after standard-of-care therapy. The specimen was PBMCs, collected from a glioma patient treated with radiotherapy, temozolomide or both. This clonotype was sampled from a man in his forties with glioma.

The CDR3 bases are TGTGCCAGCAGCACCCCTAGCTTCGGGGGAGCCAAAAACATTCAGTACTTC. Its protein product is CASSTPSFGGAKNIQYF. The V gene is TRBV7-8, the J gene TRBJ2-4; D is possibly TRBD2 (6 bases). V was trimmed by 5 bases and J by 0 bases, leaving 17 bases between them. CDR1 is SGHVS, CDR2 FQNEAQ, per germline. This CDR3 has 17 amino acids.